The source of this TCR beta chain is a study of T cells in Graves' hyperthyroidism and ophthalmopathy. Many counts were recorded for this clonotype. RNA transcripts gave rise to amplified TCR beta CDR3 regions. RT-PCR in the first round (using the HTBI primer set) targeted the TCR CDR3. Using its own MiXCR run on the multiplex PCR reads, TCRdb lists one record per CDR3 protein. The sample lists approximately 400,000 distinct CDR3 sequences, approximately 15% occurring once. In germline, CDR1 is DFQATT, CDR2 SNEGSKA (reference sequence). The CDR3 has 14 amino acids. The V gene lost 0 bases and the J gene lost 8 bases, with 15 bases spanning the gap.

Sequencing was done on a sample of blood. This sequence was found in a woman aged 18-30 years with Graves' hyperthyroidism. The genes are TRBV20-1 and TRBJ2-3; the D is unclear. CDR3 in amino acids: CSARDGSSLGTQYF. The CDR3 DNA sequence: TGCAGTGCTAGAGACGGGTCGTCACTTGGTACGCAGTATTTT.